This T cell receptor beta chain emerged from a study of blood T cell repertoires in COVID-19. Across the whole study: Material from acute and convalescent COVID-19 was sourced from the United States, Italy and Spain.

Methods used by the authors: Estimation of nucleated cell counts relied on the amplification of reference gene primers. The repertoire was sequenced with immunoSEQ multiplex PCR; TCRdb's copy has only in-frame clones and lacks some. V and J calls and clone size are those listed in that table; D and trimming were worked out from the DNA. The data hold more than 25,000 clones, with around 83% observed a single time. This CDR3 has 14 amino acids. The germline V gene has CDR1 MDHEN and CDR2 SYDVKM. V was pared by 3 bases and J by 0 bases, with 2 bases of the junction left unmatched. What was sequenced was peripheral blood. This sequence originates from a man in his 70s with active COVID-19. The rearrangement uses TRBV28 and TRBJ2-7, with 7 bases matching TRBD1. CDR3 sequence (DNA): TGTGCCAGCAGTTTTGGGACAGCCTCCTACGAGCAGTACTTC. Encoded protein: CASSFGTASYEQYF. The full variable domain, with the rest looked up from reference TRBV28 and TRBJ2-7, is DVKVTQSSRYLVKRTGEKVFLECVQDMDHENMFWYRQDPGLGLRLIYFSYDVKMKEKGDIPEGYSVSREKKERFSLILESASTNQTSMYLCASSFGTASYEQYFGPGTRLTVT.